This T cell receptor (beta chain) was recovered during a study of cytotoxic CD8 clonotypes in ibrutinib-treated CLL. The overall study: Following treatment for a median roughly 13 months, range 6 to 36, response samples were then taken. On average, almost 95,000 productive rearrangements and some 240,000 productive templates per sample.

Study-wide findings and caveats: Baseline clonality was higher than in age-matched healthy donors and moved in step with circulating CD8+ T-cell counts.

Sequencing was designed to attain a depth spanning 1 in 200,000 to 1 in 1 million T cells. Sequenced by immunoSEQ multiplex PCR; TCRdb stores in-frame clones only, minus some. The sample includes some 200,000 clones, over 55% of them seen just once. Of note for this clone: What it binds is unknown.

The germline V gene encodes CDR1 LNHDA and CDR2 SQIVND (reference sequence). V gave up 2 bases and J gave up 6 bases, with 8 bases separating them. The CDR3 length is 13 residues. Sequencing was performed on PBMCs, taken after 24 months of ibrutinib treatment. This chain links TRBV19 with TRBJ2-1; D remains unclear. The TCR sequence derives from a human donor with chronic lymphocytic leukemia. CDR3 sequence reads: CASSIRGANEQFF. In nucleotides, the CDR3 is TGTGCCAGTAGTATACGCGGTGCCAATGAGCAGTTCTTC.